The rows below give T cell receptor beta chains drawn from one sample of a study of cytomegalovirus exposure and HLA in healthy donors. Method: immunoSEQ multiplex PCR; TCRdb's copy keeps in-frame clones and lacks some. This sample has some 160,000 clones, with about 82% found just once. Material: PBMCs. These receptors came from a woman aged 40-49 years in good health and CMV-seropositive. Each CDR3 is given with its conserved first and last residue. A D gene is named only where the DNA matches it firmly. Where a row states a size, it is once, few, many or the class of an expanded clone; other rows omit it.

.	TRBV28	TRBJ2-1	TRBD2	CASKTTSGISNEQFF	TGTGCCAGCAAGACCACTAGCGGGATCTCGAATGAGCAGTTCTTC
.	TRBV6-6	TRBJ1-4	.	CATQGLNEKLFF	TGTGCCACCCAGGGGTTAAATGAAAAACTGTTTTTT
.	TRBV10-3	TRBJ2-1	TRBD2	CAISDPRGAGVSYNEQFF	TGTGCCATCAGTGACCCTAGAGGAGCGGGGGTCTCCTACAATGAGCAGTTCTTC
.	TRBV7-9	TRBJ2-1	.	CASSLERGRNEQFF	TGTGCCAGCAGCTTAGAAAGGGGCCGCAATGAGCAGTTCTTC
.	TRBV18	TRBJ1-1	.	CASSPRGGDTEAFF	TGTGCCAGCTCACCAAGGGGAGGGGACACTGAAGCTTTCTTT
.	TRBV7-2	TRBJ1-2	.	CASSPLQGVYGYTF	TGTGCCAGCAGCCCGCTACAGGGCGTCTATGGCTACACCTTC
.	TRBV9	TRBJ1-2	.	CASRGGRSYGYTF	TGTGCCAGCAGGGGGGGACGGAGCTATGGCTACACCTTC
.	TRBV6-5	TRBJ2-1	.	CASSSPTGVNEQFF	TGTGCCAGCAGTAGCCCCACAGGAGTTAATGAGCAGTTCTTC
.	TRBV7-2	TRBJ1-6	.	CASSLRGTHMLGYNSPLHF	TGTGCCAGCAGCTTAAGGGGGACACACATGTTAGGATATAATTCACCCCTCCACTTT
.	TRBV4-3	TRBJ1-2	.	CASSQVSGSGYTF	TGCGCCAGCAGCCAAGTCTCGGGTTCGGGCTACACCTTC
.	TRBV27	TRBJ2-7	TRBD2	CASTRTSGGASSSYEQYF	TGTGCCAGCACCCGGACTAGCGGGGGAGCGTCTAGCTCCTACGAGCAGTACTTC
.	TRBV4-3	TRBJ2-6	.	CASSQVLGANVLTF	TGCGCCAGCAGCCAAGTTCTTGGGGCCAACGTCCTGACTTTC
.	TRBV5-4	TRBJ2-3	TRBD2	CASSLGLAGSMDTQYF	TGTGCCAGCAGCTTGGGACTAGCGGGATCTATGGATACGCAGTATTTT
.	TRBV9	TRBJ2-3	.	CASSVLQGQGTDTQYF	TGTGCCAGCAGCGTATTACAGGGCCAAGGGACAGATACGCAGTATTTT
.	TRBV9	TRBJ2-3	.	CASSAGWTSPGDTQYF	TGTGCCAGCAGCGCCGGGTGGACTTCCCCCGGAGATACGCAGTATTTT
once	TRBV5-1	TRBJ2-7	.	CASSRQDSYEQYF	TGCGCCAGCAGCAGACAGGACAGCTACGAGCAGTACTTC
.	TRBV18	TRBJ1-2	TRBD1	CASSPSTGIPYGYTF	TGTGCCAGCTCACCTTCGACAGGGATCCCCTATGGCTACACCTTC
few	TRBV6-1	TRBJ1-1	.	CASSEIEVSKNFF	TGTGCCAGCAGTGAGATCGAGGTCTCGAAGAATTTCTTT
.	TRBV30	TRBJ2-1	.	CAWKTGSSYNEQFF	TGTGCCTGGAAGACGGGGAGCTCCTACAATGAGCAGTTCTTC
.	TRBV7-2	TRBJ2-2	TRBD2	CASSSNAGGTGELFF	TGTGCCAGCAGCTCCAACGCGGGGGGGACCGGGGAGCTGTTTTTT
.	TRBV4-2	TRBJ1-5	TRBD1	CASSGRDRGGPSNQPQHF	TGTGCCAGCAGCGGTCGGGACAGGGGTGGCCCAAGCAATCAGCCCCAGCATTTT
.	TRBV6-6	TRBJ1-1	.	CASRGRDSMGSEAFF	TGTGCCAGCAGGGGAAGGGACTCCATGGGTTCTGAAGCTTTCTTT
.	TRBV29-1	TRBJ2-5	TRBD2	CSVDLAGGTQYF	TGCAGCGTTGATCTAGCGGGGGGAACCCAGTACTTC
.	TRBV11-2	TRBJ2-1	.	CASSLDAGGHEQFF	TGTGCCAGCAGCTTAGATGCAGGTGGGCATGAGCAGTTCTTC
.	TRBV19	TRBJ1-2	.	CASSTPGTFYGYTF	TGTGCCAGTAGTACTCCCGGGACATTTTATGGCTACACCTTC
.	TRBV19	TRBJ1-2	TRBD1	CASSVNQGVNYGYTF	TGTGCCAGTAGTGTTAACCAGGGGGTTAACTATGGCTACACCTTC
.	TRBV4-2	TRBJ1-4	TRBD1	CASSQVQGQGSEKLFF	TGTGCCAGCAGCCAAGTCCAGGGACAGGGATCTGAAAAACTGTTTTTT
.	TRBV5-5	TRBJ2-5	.	CASSLSPLYQETQYF	TGTGCCAGCAGCTTGTCGCCACTGTACCAAGAGACCCAGTACTTC
.	TRBV5-6	TRBJ2-3	TRBD2	CASSRKGLAGGPWTDTQYF	TGTGCCAGCAGCAGAAAAGGACTAGCGGGGGGGCCCTGGACAGATACGCAGTATTTT
once	TRBV7-2	TRBJ2-7	.	CASSTTRGRWEQYF	TGTGCCAGCAGCACCACCCGGGGGAGGTGGGAGCAGTACTTC
.	TRBV7-9	TRBJ2-1	.	CASSLGQGTYNEQFF	TGTGCCAGCAGCCTCGGACAAGGGACTTATAATGAGCAGTTCTTC
.	TRBV6-6	TRBJ2-5	.	CASSYQRKETQYF	TGTGCCAGCAGTTACCAGCGGAAAGAGACCCAGTACTTC
.	TRBV19	TRBJ1-5	TRBD1	CASSPGTVINQPQHF	TGTGCCAGTAGTCCTGGGACAGTGATAAATCAGCCCCAGCATTTT
.	TRBV4-1	TRBJ2-7	.	CASSQEISASYEQYF	TGCGCCAGCAGCCAAGAGATTAGCGCTTCCTACGAGCAGTACTTC
.	TRBV7-8	TRBJ2-3	TRBD2	CASSLVALAGRDTQYF	TGTGCCAGCAGCTTAGTTGCCCTAGCGGGTAGAGATACGCAGTATTTT
.	TRBV28	TRBJ2-7	.	CASTDTYEQYF	TGTGCCAGCACAGACACCTACGAGCAGTACTTC
few	TRBV6-1	TRBJ2-1	.	CASSERGGGYNEQFF	TGTGCCAGCAGTGAACGGGGAGGGGGCTACAATGAGCAGTTCTTC
.	TRBV9	TRBJ2-2	TRBD2	CASSLLAGANTGELFF	TGTGCCAGCAGCCTACTAGCGGGAGCGAACACCGGGGAGCTGTTTTTT
.	TRBV28	TRBJ2-7	TRBD1	CASRRQGLAYEQYF	TGTGCCAGCAGGAGACAGGGTTTGGCCTACGAGCAGTACTTC
.	TRBV5-1	TRBJ2-5	TRBD2	CASSLGLASEAQYF	TGCGCCAGCAGCTTGGGACTAGCTTCAGAGGCCCAGTACTTC
few	TRBV9	TRBJ2-3	.	CASSEGVGTGTDTQYF	TGTGCCAGCAGCGAGGGGGTGGGGACCGGCACAGATACGCAGTATTTT
.	TRBV27	TRBJ1-1	TRBD1	CASSLTGQAGSGRDTEAFF	TGTGCCAGCAGTTTGACGGGACAGGCGGGGTCTGGGAGGGACACTGAAGCTTTCTTT
.	TRBV7-2	TRBJ2-1	TRBD2	CASSVPPGLARNEQFF	TGTGCCAGCAGCGTTCCCCCGGGACTAGCGAGAAATGAGCAGTTCTTC
.	TRBV30	TRBJ2-1	.	CAWGAGVKGDEQFF	TGTGCCTGGGGAGCCGGCGTTAAAGGAGATGAGCAGTTCTTC
once	TRBV5-6	TRBJ1-5	.	CASSLGRGNQPQHF	TGTGCCAGCAGCTTGGGACGGGGCAATCAGCCCCAGCATTTT
few	TRBV10-1	TRBJ2-3	TRBD2	CASSLSGGSTDTQYF	TGCGCCAGCAGTTTAAGCGGGGGTAGCACAGATACGCAGTATTTT
.	TRBV27	TRBJ2-6	.	CASKSRPRADSGANVLTF	TGTGCCAGCAAAAGCCGGCCCAGGGCAGACTCTGGGGCCAACGTCCTGACTTTC
.	TRBV5-4	TRBJ1-2	.	CASSNPGGGYTF	TGTGCCAGCAGCAACCCGGGGGGCGGCTACACCTTC
.	TRBV9	TRBJ2-7	.	CASSLEGHLPYEQYF	TGTGCCAGCAGCCTCGAGGGACACCTTCCCTACGAGCAGTACTTC
.	TRBV28	TRBJ2-1	TRBD2	CASSFPTSGAYNEQFF	TGTGCCAGCAGTTTCCCGACTAGCGGAGCCTACAATGAGCAGTTCTTC
.	TRBV5-4	TRBJ2-7	TRBD1	CASSRPGTGNEQYF	TGTGCCAGCAGCCGTCCCGGGACAGGGAACGAGCAGTACTTC
few	TRBV6-5	TRBJ1-4	.	CASMRQATNEKLFF	TGTGCCAGCATGAGACAAGCAACTAATGAAAAACTGTTTTTT
.	TRBV23-1	TRBJ2-7	TRBD2	CASSQYPAGKYEQYF	TGCGCCAGCAGTCAATACCCAGCGGGAAAGTACGAGCAGTACTTC
.	TRBV7-9	TRBJ2-7	.	CASTSSTYLRQYF	TGTGCCAGCACCTCAAGTACCTATCTTAGGCAGTACTTC
.	TRBV27	TRBJ2-7	TRBD2	CASSFLSGGSYEQYF	TGTGCCAGCAGTTTCCTTAGCGGGGGCTCCTACGAGCAGTACTTC
once	TRBV28	TRBJ1-2	.	CASSLGLRAGYTF	TGTGCCAGCAGTTTGGGACTCAGGGCTGGCTACACCTTC
.	TRBV28	TRBJ1-4	TRBD1	CASRPGQGNEKLFF	TGTGCCAGCAGGCCGGGACAGGGGAATGAAAAACTGTTTTTT